These 29 T cell receptor beta chains were sequenced from one sample in a study of T cell responses to AZD1222 COVID-19 vaccine (dated by TCRdb to about 2021). The sample's time point label, decoded: baseline before first vaccination. Library generation was performed with the immunoSEQ multiplex PCR assay. TCRdb took over this immuneACCESS table, retaining in-frame rearrangements with V and J assigned. Such tables are incomplete; in checked studies, under half of the missing clones stem from an unresolved V gene, and the remainder is unexplained. This sample is represented by roughly 150,000 clones; roughly 89% of them were singletons. The biggest ten clones account for 1.6% of the sample. The sample consisted of peripheral blood, taken on day 0 of AZD1222 vaccination. These receptors all come from an adult in good health.

This clone was recorded only once. This sequence joins TRBV20-1 and TRBJ2-2; TRBD2 matches 9 bases. The germline gives CDR1 DFQATT, CDR2 SNEGSKA (reference sequence). V gave up 3 bases and J gave up 8 bases; unmatched junction bases: 7. The CDR3 extends over 14 amino acids. The CDR3 sequence: CSASSGGPRGELFF. The CDR3 DNA sequence: TGCAGTGCTAGTAGCGGGGGCCCCAGAGGGGAGCTGTTTTTT.

The genes are TRBV5-4 and TRBJ2-1; D perhaps matches TRBD2 (6 bases). This CDR3 contains 14 residues. V was trimmed by 5 bases and J by 0 bases, leaving 9 bases between them. CDR1 is SGHNT, CDR2 YYREEE, per germline (reference sequence). CDR3 sequence (DNA): TGTGCCAGCAGTCCGACTAGCTCCTACAATGAGCAGTTCTTC. This sequence encodes CASSPTSSYNEQFF.

The CDR3 bases are TGTGCCAGCAGCTTGGGGGTAGGCGAAAAACTGTTTTTT. It yields the protein CASSLGVGEKLFF. This chain joins TRBV7-9 and TRBJ1-4; weak D call: TRBD1 (5 bases). V was cut by 3 bases and J by 8 bases, with 10 bases left in between. Germline-derived CDR1 and CDR2 are SEHNR and FQNEAQ (reference sequence). This CDR3 comprises 13 residues. Filled out from reference TRBV7-9 and TRBJ1-4, the complete variable domain reads DTGVSQNPRHKITKRGQNVTFRCDPISEHNRLYWYRQTLGQGPEFLTYFQNEAQLEKSRLLSDRFSAERPKGSFSTLEIQRTEQGDSAMYLCASSLGVGEKLFFGSGTQLSVL.

This chain links TRBV10-3 with TRBJ1-1; the D gene is possibly TRBD1 (5 bases). CDR1 ENHRY and CDR2 SYGVKD come from the germline V gene. V lost 6 bases to trimming and J lost 1 base, with 12 bases between them. The CDR3 totals 14 residues. The CDR3 nucleotides read TGTGCCATCAGGGGACCCTTATCGAACACTGAAGCTTTCTTT. This gives the protein CAIRGPLSNTEAFF.

The rearrangement joins TRBV6-2 or TRBV6-3 to TRBJ2-1; 8 nucleotides match TRBD2. In germline, CDR1 is MNHEY, CDR2 SVGEGT. The V segment lost 5 bases and the J segment 5 bases; nucleotides outside the gene matches: 5. The CDR3 has 14 residues. The CDR3: CASSPISGDNEQFF. CDR3 nucleotide sequence: TGTGCCAGCAGTCCCATTAGCGGGGACAATGAGCAGTTCTTC.

This clone was seen more than once but under ten times. The V gene is TRBV27, the J gene TRBJ2-2, with a tentative D call TRBD2 (6 bases). Germline V gives CDR1 MNHEY, CDR2 SMNVEV (reference sequence). There are 16 residues in the CDR3. V lost 5 bases and J 1 base, leaving 14 bases between the germline ends. The CDR3 loop is CASSLDGGLNTGELFF. The CDR3 nucleotides are TGTGCCAGCAGTCTGGACGGGGGTCTGAACACCGGGGAGCTGTTTTTT.

The chain recombines TRBV7-9 with TRBJ1-2; a possible D gene is TRBD1 (5 bases). V lost 8 bases and J 4 bases, leaving 8 bases between the germline ends. The CDR3 runs 11 residues. Per the germline V gene, CDR1 is SEHNR and CDR2 is FQNEAQ (reference sequence). In DNA form, the CDR3 reads TGTGCCAGCGGGCAGGGCTATGGCTACACCTTC. Translated: CASGQGYGYTF.

V usage is TRBV19 and J usage is TRBJ2-1, with 10 bases matching TRBD1. CDR3 size: 16 residues. Unmatched junction bases numbered 5, after V lost 6 bases and J lost 0 bases. Germline CDR1 is LNHDA and CDR2 is SQIVND (reference sequence). For the CDR3, the DNA is TGTGCCAGTAGCGGCGACAGGGGGCTCTCCTACAATGAGCAGTTCTTC. Its translation: CASSGDRGLSYNEQFF.

This chain joins TRBV29-1 and TRBJ1-1; TRBD1 might be the D (5 bases). CDR3 length: 12 amino acids. Germline V gives CDR1 SQVTM, CDR2 ANQGSEA. Trimming removed 4 bases at V and 2 bases at J, with 8 bases between. The chain's CDR3 is CSVGQGNTEAFF. CDR3 nucleotide sequence: TGCAGCGTTGGTCAGGGCAACACTGAAGCTTTCTTT.

CDR3 amino acids: CASSLSGAGADTQYF. In DNA form, the CDR3 reads TGTGCCAGCAGTCTCTCAGGGGCGGGCGCAGATACGCAGTATTTT. The chain couples TRBV7-3 to TRBJ2-3, with a possible D match to TRBD1 (6 bases). Germline V gives CDR1 SGHTA, CDR2 FQGTGA. The CDR3 totals 15 residues. Trimming took off 6 bases at V and 4 bases at J, with 17 bases between the two ends.

V gene TRBV15 combines with J gene TRBJ2-7; 9 bases line up with TRBD1. The CDR3 runs 15 residues. Trimming at V came to 0 bases and at J to 2 bases, leaving 2 bases not matched to a gene. The germline gives CDR1 LNHNV, CDR2 YYDKDF (reference sequence). DNA for the CDR3: TGTGCCACCAGCAGAGACAGACAGGGGGCCTACGAGCAGTACTTC. This gives the protein CATSRDRQGAYEQYF.

The rearrangement links TRBV2 to TRBJ1-6; D is undetermined. The V gene lost 1 base and the J gene lost 6 bases, with 4 bases spanning the gap. The length of the CDR3 is 13 residues. In germline, CDR1 is SNHLY, CDR2 FYNNEI. The CDR3, as DNA: TGTGCCAGCAGTGAAGTGGCTAATTCACCCCTCCACTTT. Protein: CASSEVANSPLHF.

The gene calls are TRBV27 and TRBJ1-6; 7 nucleotides align to TRBD1. V trimming: 4 bases; J trimming: 0 bases; junction bases outside the gene matches: 9. This CDR3 contains 18 residues. Germline CDR1 reads MNHEY; CDR2 reads SMNVEV (reference sequence). CDR3 in DNA: TGTGCCAGCAGTTCCCACAGGGGCCAAAGCTCCTATAATTCACCCCTCCACTTT. Its translation: CASSSHRGQSSYNSPLHF.

The sample holds a few counts of this clone. The rearrangement links TRBV7-2 to TRBJ2-3, with 8 bases identical to TRBD2. The CDR3 is made up of 19 amino acids. The germline gives CDR1 SGHTA, CDR2 FQGNSA. With V trimmed by 6 bases and J by 3 bases, 20 bases remained unmatched. CDR3 loop: CASRPSRALRGVGTDTQYF. The CDR3 region has the DNA TGTGCCAGCAGGCCGTCCCGGGCCCTGCGGGGGGTTGGGACAGATACGCAGTATTTT.

This clone was counted a single time. The CDR3 loop reads CASSPRDRGRNQPQHF. The CDR3 region has the DNA TGTGCCAGTAGTCCCCGGGACAGGGGTCGGAATCAGCCCCAGCATTTT. The gene calls are TRBV19 and TRBJ1-5; 10 nucleotides line up with TRBD1. The V segment lost 5 bases and the J segment 4 bases; nucleotides outside the gene matches: 8. The V gene's germline CDR1 is LNHDA and CDR2 SQIVND (reference sequence). The length of the CDR3 is 16 residues.

The chain has TRBV19 and TRBJ2-7; maybe TRBD1 (6 bases). V lost 6 bases to trimming and J lost 2 bases, with 11 bases between them. This CDR3 contains 13 residues. Germline V gene sequence: CDR1 LNHDA, CDR2 SQIVND (reference sequence). The CDR3: CASSLRGAYEQYF. CDR3 coding DNA: TGTGCCAGTAGCCTCAGGGGAGCCTACGAGCAGTACTTC. The whole variable domain, remainder taken from reference TRBV19 and TRBJ2-7, is DGGITQSPKYLFRKEGQNVTLSCEQNLNHDAMYWYRQDPGQGLRLIYYSQIVNDFQKGDIAEGYSVSREKKESFPLTVTSAQKNPTAFYLCASSLRGAYEQYFGPGTRLTVT.

The J gene is TRBJ1-1, the V gene TRBV25-1; 8 bases match TRBD1. V gave up 10 bases and J gave up 3 bases; unmatched junction bases: 7. The CDR3 is made up of 13 amino acids. Per germline, CDR1 MGHDK and CDR2 SYGVNS. CDR3 sequence (DNA): TGTGCCACCCAGGGGGCAGGGGACACTGAAGCTTTCTTT. This codes for CATQGAGDTEAFF.

The rearrangement links TRBV3-1 (or the pseudogene TRBV3-2) to TRBJ1-2; D gene unclear. There are 12 residues in the CDR3. Germline V gene sequence: CDR1 LGHDT, CDR2 YNNKEL (reference sequence). Trimming took off 3 bases at V and 8 bases at J, with 10 bases between the two ends. This CDR3 reads CASSHGLNGYTF. The CDR3 coding sequence is TGTGCCAGCAGCCATGGATTAAACGGCTACACCTTC.

The chain links TRBV15 to TRBJ1-2, with 8 bases aligning to TRBD1. This CDR3 contains 17 residues. V shed 0 bases and J 4 bases; nucleotides not matched to a gene: 10. Germline V gene data show CDR1 as LNHNV and CDR2 as YYDKDF (reference sequence). CDR3 DNA: TGTGCCACCAGCAGAGACCGCGGGGCAGGGGGCGGCTATGGCTACACCTTC. This translates into CATSRDRGAGGGYGYTF.

The rearrangement joins TRBV27 to TRBJ1-1; D is undetermined. The CDR3 contains 12 residues. The V end lost 5 bases, the J end lost 6 bases, and 10 bases lay between the germline ends. Germline V lookup: CDR1 MNHEY, CDR2 SMNVEV (reference sequence). The CDR3 is CASSTSQAEAFF. The CDR3 nucleotides read TGTGCCAGCAGTACCTCCCAGGCTGAAGCTTTCTTT.

The chain carries TRBV10-3 and TRBJ2-3; D might be TRBD2 (6 bases). Germline-derived CDR1 and CDR2 are ENHRY and SYGVKD. This CDR3 region has 16 residues. Trimming removed 2 bases at V and 5 bases at J, with 17 bases between. The CDR3 DNA follows: TGTGCCATCAGTGAGAGACCCGGGGGTTCACAAGATACGCAGTATTTT. It translates to CAISERPGGSQDTQYF.

The chain employs TRBV18 and TRBJ1-1, with D perhaps TRBD1 (5 bases). In germline, CDR1 is KGHSH, CDR2 LQKENI. The V end was cut by 3 bases, the J end by 1 base, with 12 bases between. The CDR3 spans 15 residues. The CDR3 loop is CASSPQSGGNTEAFF. CDR3 nucleotides: TGTGCCAGCTCACCCCAGTCTGGGGGGAACACTGAAGCTTTCTTT. Together with reference TRBV18 and TRBJ1-1, the CDR3 gives the full variable domain: NAGVMQNPRHLVRRRGQEARLRCSPMKGHSHVYWYRQLPEEGLKFMVYLQKENIIDESGMPKERFSAEFPKEGPSILRIQQVVRGDSAAYFCASSPQSGGNTEAFFGQGTRLTVV.

The V call is TRBV7-2, the J call TRBJ2-1; 7 nucleotides align to TRBD2. The CDR3 is 15 residues long. CDR1 SGHTA and CDR2 FQGNSA come from the germline V gene. The trim removed 5 bases at V and 0 bases at J, leaving 4 bases unmatched. The CDR3 here is CASSPLASSYNEQFF. CDR3 nucleotides: TGTGCCAGCAGCCCACTAGCGAGCTCCTACAATGAGCAGTTCTTC.

This chain links TRBV19 with TRBJ1-2; a weak D match, TRBD1 (5 bases). Germline values: CDR1 LNHDA, CDR2 SQIVND (reference sequence). Trimming shortened V by 5 bases and J by 0 bases, and 13 bases separated the two germline ends. This CDR3 spans 15 amino acids. CDR3 sequence: CASSSFGGSNYGYTF. In DNA, the CDR3 is TGTGCCAGTAGTTCCTTTGGGGGGTCTAACTATGGCTACACCTTC. Based on the CDR3 plus reference TRBV19 and TRBJ1-2, the full variable domain is DGGITQSPKYLFRKEGQNVTLSCEQNLNHDAMYWYRQDPGQGLRLIYYSQIVNDFQKGDIAEGYSVSREKKESFPLTVTSAQKNPTAFYLCASSSFGGSNYGYTFGSGTRLTVV.

The chain employs TRBV4-2 and TRBJ1-2; TRBD1 might be the D (6 bases). The V gene's germline CDR1 is LGHNA and CDR2 YNFKEQ. Trimming left V 3 bases short and J 4 bases short, with 18 bases between. The CDR3 spans 16 residues. As DNA, the CDR3 is TGTGCCAGCAGCCAGTCAACCCGCGGGACAAGCTATGGCTACACCTTC. Translating it yields CASSQSTRGTSYGYTF.

This clone occurred a few times. The chain couples TRBV3-1 (or the pseudogene TRBV3-2) to TRBJ2-7, with D unresolved. This CDR3 is built from 14 residues. V shed 4 bases and J shed 2 bases, with 12 bases lying between them. Germline V gives CDR1 LGHDT, CDR2 YNNKEL (reference sequence). The CDR3 sequence is CASSPLGGAYEQYF. For the CDR3, the DNA is TGTGCCAGCAGCCCGCTAGGTGGGGCCTACGAGCAGTACTTC.

This chain uses TRBV4-2 with TRBJ1-4; D gene ambiguous. Germline V gene sequence: CDR1 LGHNA, CDR2 YNFKEQ. The CDR3 contains 16 residues. With 1 base removed from V and 0 bases from J, the gap between germline ends came to 9 bases. The CDR3 DNA reads as TGTGCCAGCAGCCAAGTTGCACGAACAACTAATGAAAAACTGTTTTTT. Encoded protein: CASSQVARTTNEKLFF.

This sequence joins TRBV5-1 and TRBJ2-7; D possibly corresponds to TRBD2 (5 bases). CDR3 length: 13 amino acids. Trimming removed 4 bases at V and 3 bases at J, with 11 bases between. CDR1 and CDR2 from the germline V gene are SGHRS and YFSETQ. In DNA form, the CDR3 reads TGCGCCAGCAGCCAAGGACTGATCTACGAGCAGTACTTC. Its protein product is CASSQGLIYEQYF.

This clone was picked up a small number of times. The chain joins TRBV19 to TRBJ2-7; D might be TRBD1 (6 bases). Trimming left V 6 bases short and J 1 base short, with 13 bases between. Germline assignment: CDR1 LNHDA and CDR2 SQIVND (reference sequence). CDR3 length: 14 amino acids. The CDR3 region is CASRLTGRSYEQYF. The CDR3 DNA follows: TGTGCCAGTAGGCTGACAGGAAGATCCTACGAGCAGTACTTC.